Described below is a single T cell receptor beta chain sequence and its context. Its target is unknown. The data stem from a study of T cell responses to AZD1222 COVID-19 vaccine. The CDR3 has 16 residues. Deletions cut 5 bases from V and 8 bases from J, with 21 bases between. Germline CDR1 reads SGHVS; CDR2 reads FQNEAQ. Overall study findings and caveats: With two AZD1222 doses given, Spike-specific TCR breadth and depth both rose. Regions 160-218 and 743-854 dominated among vaccine-associated CD4 TCRs spanning spike.

Profiled with immunoSEQ multiplex PCR; TCRdb holds only in-frame clones, not every one. The data contain 75,000 to 90,000 clones, 89% of them singletons. The sample was peripheral blood, taken on day 0 of AZD1222 vaccination. The clonotype was recovered from an adult in good health. The genes are TRBV7-8 and TRBJ2-2, with D hard to call. CDR3 DNA sequence: TGTGCCAGCAGCCCCACGGGCCGGACGATGGCTGGGGAGCTGTTTTTT. Its protein is CASSPTGRTMAGELFF.